This T cell receptor (beta chain) was identified during a study of cytomegalovirus exposure and HLA in healthy donors. CDR1 and CDR2 from the germline V gene are MGHRA and YSYEKL. The junction had 9 bases not matched to a gene; V was cut back by 3 bases and J by 6 bases. This CDR3 spans 15 amino acids. General study results and limits: The likely explanation for a cluster of highly shared sequence variants was sequencing artifact. For most TCR beta V segments, an earlier analysis put the productive rate at about 87% or about 30% of the time. Upon later analysis, HLA-associated TCR beta chains proved more clonally expanded than other, equally common chains.

The PCR had 60 Vbeta and 13 Jbeta primers. This table comes from immunoSEQ multiplex PCR, and its TCRdb copy is limited to in-frame clones, with some not included. The table has 120,000 or so clones, around three quarters seen once. Points on this clone: Antigen unknown.

The J gene is TRBJ1-2, the V gene TRBV4-1, with 8 bases fitting TRBD1. This receptor was identified in a female donor in good health and CMV-seronegative. Input material: PBMCs. The CDR3 here is CASSHIQGALNGYTF. CDR3 in DNA: TGCGCCAGCAGCCATATTCAGGGGGCGCTTAATGGCTACACCTTC.